The present T cell receptor beta chain was sequenced within a study of T cells after yellow fever vaccination. A 5'RACE template-switching step, the method used to make TCR cDNA, added a universal primer site and UMIs. TCRdb re-called the 5' RACE reads through MiXCR, storing one row per CDR3 protein. The sample yields some 350,000 distinct CDR3 sequences, 8.7% seen once. Study-level points and caveats: Post-booster samples contained most primary-vaccination clones (more than 95% CD4, approximately 88% CD8).

This clonotype was counted a few times. The target antigen is unknown. The germline V gene has CDR1 LNHDA and CDR2 SQIVND (reference sequence). The CDR3 runs 14 residues. The ends were cut back, 7 bases at V and 0 bases at J, with 10 bases in the middle. This sequence was found in a man younger than 35 who received the YFV17D yellow fever vaccine. Sequenced material: PBMCs, taken on the day of the first yellow fever vaccination. This chain joins TRBV19 and TRBJ1-5; D is unresolved. The DNA of the CDR3 is TGTGCCAGTACTTATATAGCTAGCAATCAGCCCCAGCATTTT. It yields the protein CASTYIASNQPQHF.